This TCR beta chain stems from a study of response to subunit inactivated influenza vaccine. A note on this clonotype: Its target is unknown.

The germline gives CDR1 SGHDN, CDR2 FVKESK. CDR3 length: 14 amino acids. The ends were cut back, 5 bases at V and 2 bases at J, with 10 bases in the middle. Study results and caveats: Authors suggested that a seasonal influenza vaccination recruits few new T cells each time.

TCRdb redid the calling of the RT-PCR reads with MiXCR, one entry per CDR3 protein. The data show 650,000 to 700,000 distinct CDR3 sequences, with about 15% seen just once and 11% held by the top ten. This sequence joins TRBV14 and TRBJ2-1; tentatively, D is TRBD1 (5 bases). The receptor's source is a middle-aged man who received an inactivated influenza vaccine. The sequencing here drew on PBMCs from blood, taken roughly 13 days after vaccination. The CDR3 bases are TGTGCCAGCAGCAAGTCAGGGCCCTACAATGAGCAGTTCTTC. Translating it yields CASSKSGPYNEQFF.